Each of the 10 T cell receptor beta chains below was sequenced from the same sample in a study of blood T cell repertoires in COVID-19. Assay used: immunoSEQ multiplex PCR; TCRdb lists only in-frame clones, some missing. The sample lists just over 250,000 clones, roughly four fifths occurring once. The specimen sequenced was PBMCs or T cells enriched from blood (not recorded which). These receptors were taken from a man aged 25-40 years with acute COVID-19.

DNA for the CDR3: TGCGCCAGCAGCTCAGGGGTCAATGAGCAGTTCTTC. As protein: CASSSGVNEQFF. This chain connects TRBV5-1 to TRBJ2-1, with D perhaps TRBD1 (6 bases). The CDR3 is 12 residues long. Trimming removed 3 bases at V and 6 bases at J, with 7 bases between. Germline V gene data show CDR1 as SGHRS and CDR2 as YFSETQ.

The chain uses TRBV18 and TRBJ1-5; 8 bases align to TRBD1. The germline gives CDR1 KGHSH, CDR2 LQKENI. Unmatched junction bases numbered 11, after V lost 5 bases and J lost 5 bases. There are 16 residues in the CDR3. The CDR3 spells CASSSLPLTGDQPQHF. CDR3 nucleotide sequence: TGTGCCAGCTCATCATTGCCTTTGACAGGGGATCAGCCCCAGCATTTT.

The chain combines TRBV18 with TRBJ1-5, with 7 bases matching TRBD1. The CDR3 has 15 residues. Trimming cost V 2 bases and J 4 bases; bases outside gene matches: 5. CDR1 KGHSH and CDR2 LQKENI come from the germline V gene. CDR3 nucleotide sequence: TGTGCCAGCTCACCAACAGGGGTTGGGAATCAGCCCCAGCATTTT. This codes for CASSPTGVGNQPQHF. Full variable domain (outside the CDR3, taken from reference TRBV18 and TRBJ1-5): NAGVMQNPRHLVRRRGQEARLRCSPMKGHSHVYWYRQLPEEGLKFMVYLQKENIIDESGMPKERFSAEFPKEGPSILRIQQVVRGDSAAYFCASSPTGVGNQPQHFGDGTRLSIL.

This chain links TRBV7-2 with TRBJ2-3, with a possible D match to TRBD2 (5 bases). The V gene's germline CDR1 is SGHTA and CDR2 FQGNSA. The CDR3 has 15 amino acids. Between the trimmed V and J ends, which lost 1 base and 5 bases, there was a span of 13 bases. The CDR3 loop is CASSLGWSGQDTQYF. The CDR3 nucleotides are TGTGCCAGCAGCTTAGGGTGGAGCGGTCAAGATACGCAGTATTTT.

This clone came up many times. The chain uses TRBV30 and TRBJ1-6; D might be TRBD1 (6 bases). The V gene's germline CDR1 is GTSNPN and CDR2 SVGIG (reference sequence). V dropped 0 bases and J dropped 0 bases, with 6 bases sitting between them. The CDR3 consists of 15 residues. The CDR3 is CAWSVGGSYNSPLHF. The DNA for the CDR3 is TGTGCCTGGAGTGTAGGGGGCTCCTATAATTCACCCCTCCACTTT.

V is TRBV5-4 and J is TRBJ2-3; 15 bases map to TRBD2. From germline, CDR1 is SGHNT and CDR2 YYREEE (reference sequence). This CDR3 is 16 amino acids long. V was clipped by 3 bases and J by 3 bases; unmatched bases: 2. The CDR3 sequence is CASSWTSGGATDTQYF. The DNA for the CDR3 is TGTGCCAGCAGCTGGACTAGCGGGGGGGCTACAGATACGCAGTATTTT.

This clone was detected only once. This sequence joins TRBV7-9 and TRBJ2-4, with TRBD1 identical over 10 bases. Germline V gene lookup returns CDR1 SEHNR and CDR2 FQNEAQ (reference sequence). With 3 bases clipped from V and 2 bases from J, the junction kept 7 bases outside the gene matches. This CDR3 is 17 amino acids long. The CDR3 nucleotides are TGTGCCAGCAGCTTCCCAGGACAGGGGGGGACCAAAAACATTCAGTACTTC. Amino acids: CASSFPGQGGTKNIQYF.

This clone was seen a single time. V usage is TRBV4-1 and J usage is TRBJ2-3, with 9 bases identical to TRBD2. The germline CDR1 and CDR2 sequences are MGHRA and YSYEKL. Losses at the gene ends were 5 bases for V and 6 bases for J; bases not matched to a gene: 9. CDR3 length equals 15 residues. CDR3 residues: CASSSGRGGPDTQYF. The CDR3 DNA follows: TGCGCCAGCAGCTCGGGGCGGGGGGGCCCCGATACGCAGTATTTT.

The chain employs TRBV9 and TRBJ1-4; weak D call: TRBD1 (5 bases). V shed 2 bases and J shed 0 bases, with 8 bases lying between them. The CDR3 length is 15 residues. From germline, CDR1 is SGDLS and CDR2 YYNGEE. CDR3 sequence reads: CASSVRGSTNEKLFF. CDR3 sequence (DNA): TGTGCCAGCAGCGTGCGGGGGTCAACTAATGAAAAACTGTTTTTT.

This clone appeared a few times. The chain couples TRBV19 to TRBJ1-6; perhaps TRBD1 as D (5 bases). CDR1 is LNHDA, CDR2 SQIVND, per germline (reference sequence). The CDR3 has 12 amino acids. Trimming stripped 10 bases from V and 8 bases from J, with 12 bases between. CDR3 coding DNA: TGTGCCACGGGCCAGGGATATTCACCCCTCCACTTT. Residues: CATGQGYSPLHF.